This T cell receptor beta chain was captured in a study of OX40 agonist ivuxolimab in advanced cancers. Only one count was recorded for this clone. The CDR3 is 15 amino acids. After removal of 3 bases from V and 0 bases from J, the junction contained 5 bases not matched to a gene. CDR1 and CDR2 (germline): SGHTA, FQGNSA. The table came from immunoSEQ multiplex PCR; TCRdb's copy has only in-frame clones and leaves some out. The sample records tens of thousands of clones, about 80% being singletons. This sequence was found in an adult with an advanced solid tumor such as melanoma, head and neck, liver or kidney cancer. The source material was CD4+ or CD8+ T cells sorted from blood, sampled in a trial of the OX40 agonist ivuxolimab. The chain is built from TRBV7-2 and TRBJ2-7; TRBD2 aligns across 7 bases. The CDR3, as DNA: TGTGCCAGCAGCTTTCTAGCGGTTACCTCCTACGAGCAGTACTTC. Translation: CASSFLAVTSYEQYF.